This T cell receptor (beta chain) stems from a study of shared clonotypes between healthy human individuals. General study points: The represented genetic and exposure-history diversity was limited by the small number of donors. Several donors showed sharing of around 5.3% of naive CD4 clonotypes. Rarefaction demonstrated incomplete sorted-subset sequencing despite large depth.

Turning to this clone: The antigen remains unidentified.

The CDR3 contains 17 residues. With V trimmed by 0 bases and J by 1 base, 7 bases remained unmatched. From germline, CDR1 is LNHDA and CDR2 SQIVND (reference sequence). Deep was the level at which the assay was run. Here immunoSEQ multiplex PCR was the method, and the copy in TCRdb shows in-frame clones only, minus some. The table shows a few hundred thousand clones, with roughly 97% occurring only once. This receptor was taken from a young woman in good health. What was sequenced was naive CD4+ T cells sorted from blood. As to subset: CD45RA+ positively selected. The rearrangement links TRBV19 to TRBJ1-1, with 8 bases identical to TRBD1. CDR3 residues: CASSIESGGMRNTEAFF. For the CDR3, the DNA is TGTGCCAGTAGTATAGAGTCAGGGGGCATGAGGAACACTGAAGCTTTCTTT.